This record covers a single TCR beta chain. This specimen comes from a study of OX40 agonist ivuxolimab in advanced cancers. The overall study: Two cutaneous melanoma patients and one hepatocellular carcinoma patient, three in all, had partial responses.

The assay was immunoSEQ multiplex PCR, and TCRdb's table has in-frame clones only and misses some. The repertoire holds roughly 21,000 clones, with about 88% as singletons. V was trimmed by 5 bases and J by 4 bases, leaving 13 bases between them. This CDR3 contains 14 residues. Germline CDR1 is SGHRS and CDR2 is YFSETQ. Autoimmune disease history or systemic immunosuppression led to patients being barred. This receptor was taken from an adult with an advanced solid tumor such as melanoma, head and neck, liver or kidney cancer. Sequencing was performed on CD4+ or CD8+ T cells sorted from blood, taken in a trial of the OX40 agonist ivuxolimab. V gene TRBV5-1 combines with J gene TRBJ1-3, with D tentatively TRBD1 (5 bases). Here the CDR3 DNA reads TGCGCCAGCAGGGCTAAGACAGCAGGAAACACCATATATTTT. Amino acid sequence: CASRAKTAGNTIYF.